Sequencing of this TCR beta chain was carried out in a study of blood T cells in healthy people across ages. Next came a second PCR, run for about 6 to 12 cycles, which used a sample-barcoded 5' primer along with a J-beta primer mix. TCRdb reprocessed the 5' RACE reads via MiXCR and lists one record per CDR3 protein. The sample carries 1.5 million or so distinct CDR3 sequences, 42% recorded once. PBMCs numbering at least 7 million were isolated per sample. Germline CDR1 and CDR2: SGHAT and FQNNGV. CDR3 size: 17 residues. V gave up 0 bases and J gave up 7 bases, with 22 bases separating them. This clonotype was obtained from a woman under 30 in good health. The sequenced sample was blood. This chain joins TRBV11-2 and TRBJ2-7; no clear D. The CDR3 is CASSLDRPDTPYNEQYF. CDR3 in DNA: TGTGCCAGCAGCTTAGATCGACCTGATACACCCTACAATGAGCAGTACTTC.